This T cell receptor beta chain came from a study of response to subunit inactivated influenza vaccine listed by TCRdb under 2018. Study-level background: The study used deep quantitative T cell receptor repertoire profiling to track responses to a trivalent subunit inactivated influenza vaccine. Overall results and qualifications from the work: It was suggested by the authors that each seasonal influenza vaccination may recruit only a limited number of new T cells.

The library was built by means of RT-PCR. TCRdb names Illumina HiSeq 2500 as the instrument used. TCRdb redid the processing of the public reads, applying fastp at Q25 and MiXCR, and retained in-frame beta chains. Each record represents a unique CDR3 protein, reported with the most common genes and DNA among its rows. The sample table lists hundreds of thousands of distinct CDR3 sequences, 15% to 20% of them with a count of one. About 11% of the sample goes to the ten largest clones. This clonotype occurred a few times. Its antigen is not yet known. No base-level quality is on record; no much larger clone is a single base apart. Inclusive of the bounding cysteine and phenylalanine, the CDR3 is 16 residues long. Of the read, only the CDR3 DNA is kept; its 48 bases are in frame from base 1. V was cut back by 2 bases and J by 0 bases, leaving a gap of 15 bases between them. In the germline V gene (reference sequence), CDR1 corresponds to DFQATT and CDR2 to SNEGSKA.

The sample in question was PBMCs from blood, obtained about 5 days after vaccination. Rearrangement joined TRBV20-1 to TRBJ2-3; the D gene cannot be resolved reliably. This sequence originates from a man aged 45-60 years who received an inactivated influenza vaccine. Donor details come from another sample of the same person, matched by shared clones. The CDR3 reads CSARTGSAVSTDTQYF. The DNA reads as follows: TGCAGTGCTAGAACCGGCTCAGCCGTGAGCACAGATACGCAGTATTTT.